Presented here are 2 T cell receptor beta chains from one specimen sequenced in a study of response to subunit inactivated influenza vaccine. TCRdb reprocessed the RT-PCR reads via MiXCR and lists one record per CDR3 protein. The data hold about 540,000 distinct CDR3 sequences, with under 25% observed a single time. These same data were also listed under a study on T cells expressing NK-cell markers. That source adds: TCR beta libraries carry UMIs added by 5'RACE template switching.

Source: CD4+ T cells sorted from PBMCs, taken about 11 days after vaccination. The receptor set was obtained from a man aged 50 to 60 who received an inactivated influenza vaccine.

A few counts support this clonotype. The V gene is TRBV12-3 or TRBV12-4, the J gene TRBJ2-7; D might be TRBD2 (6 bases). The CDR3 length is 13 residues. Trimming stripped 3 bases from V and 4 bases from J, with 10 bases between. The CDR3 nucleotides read TGTGCCAGCAGTTTCAGCGGGCTTTACGAGCAGTACTTC. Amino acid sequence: CASSFSGLYEQYF.

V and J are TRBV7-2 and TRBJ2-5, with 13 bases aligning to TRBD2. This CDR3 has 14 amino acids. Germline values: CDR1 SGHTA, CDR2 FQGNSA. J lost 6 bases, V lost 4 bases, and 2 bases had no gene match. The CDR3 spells CASSWTSGRKTQYF. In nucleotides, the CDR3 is TGTGCCAGCAGCTGGACTAGCGGGAGAAAGACCCAGTACTTC.